Listed here are 25 T cell receptor beta chains from one sample, sequenced in a study of blood T cell repertoires in COVID-19. The assay was immunoSEQ multiplex PCR, and TCRdb's table has in-frame clones only and misses some. The table shows under 25,000 clones, with roughly nine tenths occurring only once. Sequencing was carried out using peripheral blood. The receptors derive from a human donor with active COVID-19. The donor label of this sample is uncertain.

The V call is TRBV29-1, the J call TRBJ2-7; possibly TRBD2 for D (6 bases). This CDR3 is 13 amino acids long. Trimming shortened V by 6 bases and J by 6 bases, and 18 bases separated the two germline ends. CDR1 and CDR2 (germline): SQVTM, ANQGSEA. The CDR3 reads CSVAGGIDIEQYF. The CDR3 nucleotides are TGCAGCGTAGCGGGCGGCATAGATATCGAGCAGTACTTC.

The genes are TRBV19 and TRBJ2-1; possible D gene TRBD1, 6 bases. Per the germline V gene, CDR1 is LNHDA and CDR2 is SQIVND (reference sequence). The CDR3 runs 15 residues. The germline V and J ends were trimmed by 6 bases and 6 bases, with 18 bases remaining between them. CDR3 protein: CASRAGTLRGNEQFF. The CDR3 DNA reads as TGTGCCAGTAGGGCCGGGACATTAAGGGGCAATGAGCAGTTCTTC. Supplemented by reference TRBV19 and TRBJ2-1, the full variable domain reads DGGITQSPKYLFRKEGQNVTLSCEQNLNHDAMYWYRQDPGQGLRLIYYSQIVNDFQKGDIAEGYSVSREKKESFPLTVTSAQKNPTAFYLCASRAGTLRGNEQFFGPGTRLTVL.

This chain uses TRBV5-6 with TRBJ2-7; TRBD2 agrees at 11 bases. Per the germline V gene, CDR1 is SGHDT and CDR2 is YYEEEE. The J segment lost 4 bases and the V segment lost 3 bases, leaving 3 bases of the junction unmatched. The CDR3 is made up of 14 amino acids. CDR3 amino acids: CASSWLAGGYEQYF. The CDR3 coding sequence is TGTGCCAGCAGCTGGCTAGCGGGAGGTTACGAGCAGTACTTC.

This rearrangement joins TRBV24-1 to TRBJ2-3; D possibly corresponds to TRBD2 (6 bases). Germline V gives CDR1 KGHDR, CDR2 SFDVKD. V lost 4 bases, J lost 7 bases, and 14 bases lay in between. This CDR3 has 14 amino acids. In DNA, the CDR3 is TGTGCCACCAGTGACGCTCTGGGGAGGCATACGCAGTATTTT. It yields the protein CATSDALGRHTQYF.

The chain uses TRBV18 and TRBJ2-2, with TRBD2 identical over 11 bases. V gave up 3 bases and J gave up 7 bases; unmatched junction bases: 10. Germline V gene data show CDR1 as KGHSH and CDR2 as LQKENI. This CDR3 is 17 amino acids long. The CDR3 coding sequence is TGTGCCAGCTCACCTCAACTAGCGGGAGCGCACGGCGGGGAGCTGTTTTTT. Translation: CASSPQLAGAHGGELFF.

This chain connects TRBV6-2 or TRBV6-3 to TRBJ1-1; unclear D gene. This CDR3 region has 14 residues. V gave up 5 bases and J gave up 1 base, with 11 bases separating them. Germline values: CDR1 MNHEY, CDR2 SVGEGT. CDR3 sequence reads: CASSPSSPNTEAFF. The CDR3 DNA sequence: TGTGCCAGCAGTCCCTCGAGCCCGAACACTGAAGCTTTCTTT.

The DNA of the CDR3 is TGTGCCACCAGTGATGGGACAGCCGAGCAGTTCTTC. This translates into CATSDGTAEQFF. This chain joins TRBV24-1 and TRBJ2-1, with 7 bases lining up with TRBD1. The CDR3 has 12 amino acids. Germline lookup yields CDR1 KGHDR and CDR2 SFDVKD. V gave up 3 bases and J gave up 10 bases; unmatched junction bases: 2.

This clone was detected a few times. The gene calls are TRBV15 and TRBJ1-2; 8 bases map to TRBD1. The germline CDR1 and CDR2 sequences are LNHNV and YYDKDF (reference sequence). The CDR3 runs to 20 residues. After removal of 2 bases from V and 0 bases from J, the junction contained 17 bases not matched to a gene. CDR3 sequence (DNA): TGTGCCACCAGCAGAAGGACAGGGAAAGGATTGGTGGCCCCTAACTATGGCTACACCTTC. It yields the protein CATSRRTGKGLVAPNYGYTF.

This clone was seen a single time. The V and J genes are TRBV6-5 and TRBJ1-1, with D possibly TRBD1 on 5 matching bases. Germline assignment: CDR1 MNHEY and CDR2 SVGAGI. Trimming removed 9 bases at V and 1 base at J, with 9 bases between. This CDR3 is built from 12 residues. CDR3 amino acids: CASRRGNTEAFF. The CDR3 DNA is TGTGCCAGTCGGAGGGGGAACACTGAAGCTTTCTTT.

The V gene is TRBV27, the J gene TRBJ2-1; 10 bases map to TRBD1. The CDR3 totals 13 residues. V was pared by 6 bases and J by 4 bases, with 0 bases of the junction left unmatched. CDR1 is MNHEY, CDR2 SMNVEV, per germline (reference sequence). In nucleotides, the CDR3 is TGTGCCAGCAGGGGACAGGGGTACAATGAGCAGTTCTTC. It translates to CASRGQGYNEQFF.

This chain joins TRBV21-1 and TRBJ2-5; the listed D gene, TRBD1, was not tested against the DNA. TRBV21-1 constitutes a pseudogene. The CDR3 length is 16 residues. The CDR3 reads CASSKEGTGMRETQYF. Written as DNA, the CDR3 is TGTGCCAGCAGCAAAGAGGGCACAGGGATGAGAGAGACCCAGTACTTC.

The chain couples TRBV12-3 or TRBV12-4 to TRBJ2-7; D is unclear. This CDR3 spans 12 amino acids. The V and J ends lost 7 bases and 1 base respectively, with 8 bases between them. The CDR3 region is CASTRGSYEQYF. DNA for the CDR3: TGTGCCAGCACGCGCGGTTCCTACGAGCAGTACTTC.

V and J are TRBV30 and TRBJ2-2; possibly TRBD1 for D (6 bases). Per germline, CDR1 GTSNPN and CDR2 SVGIG (reference sequence). The CDR3 has 14 residues. V lost 0 bases, J lost 5 bases, and 10 bases lay in between. Here the CDR3 DNA reads TGTGCCTGGAGTGTAATTCAGGGGACCGGGGAGCTGTTTTTT. Its translation: CAWSVIQGTGELFF. The full variable domain, in which reference TRBV30 and TRBJ2-2 provide the parts outside the CDR3, is SQTIHQWPATLVQPVGSPLSLECTVEGTSNPNLYWYRQAAGRGLQLLFYSVGIGQISSEVPQNLSASRPQDRQFILSSKKLLLSDSGFYLCAWSVIQGTGELFFGEGSRLTVL.

This chain joins TRBV15 and TRBJ2-5, with 7 bases aligning to TRBD1. V lost 3 bases to trimming and J lost 3 bases; unmatched junction nucleotides: 4. The CDR3 consists of 14 residues. Germline V CDR1 and CDR2: LNHNV, YYDKDF (reference sequence). The CDR3 is CATSSPGTEETQYF. CDR3 sequence (DNA): TGTGCCACCAGCAGCCCCGGGACAGAAGAGACCCAGTACTTC.

The chain couples TRBV7-9 to TRBJ2-1; 8 bases agree with TRBD2. The CDR3 covers 17 residues. Germline V gene data show CDR1 as SEHNR and CDR2 as FQNEAQ (reference sequence). CDR3 sequence reads: CVSKRSGSFIPLSEQFF. DNA of the CDR3: TGTGTCTCCAAGAGGAGCGGGAGTTTCATCCCCCTCAGTGAGCAGTTCTTC.

The V and J genes are TRBV9 and TRBJ2-7; TRBD1 might be the D (5 bases). Trimming took 2 bases from V and 3 from J, leaving 15 bases between them. CDR1 is SGDLS and CDR2 is YYNGEE in the germline V gene. The CDR3 runs to 15 residues. The CDR3 here is CASSVDPGQHYEQYF. Written as DNA, the CDR3 is TGTGCCAGCAGCGTGGATCCCGGACAACACTACGAGCAGTACTTC.

This chain connects TRBV11-3 to TRBJ1-1; tentatively, D is TRBD1 (5 bases). V lost 5 bases, J lost 0 bases, and 7 bases lay in between. This CDR3 comprises 13 residues. CDR1 and CDR2 from the germline V gene are SGHNT and YENEEA. For the CDR3, the DNA is TGTGCCAGCAGCGTGGGGCTGAACACTGAAGCTTTCTTT. This codes for CASSVGLNTEAFF. Complete variable domain (other parts from reference TRBV11-3 and TRBJ1-1): EAGVVQSPRYKIIEKKQPVAFWCNPISGHNTLYWYLQNLGQGPELLIRYENEEAVDDSQLPKDRFSAERLKGVDSTLKIQPAELGDSAVYLCASSVGLNTEAFFGQGTRLTVV.

This clone appeared a single time. The rearrangement links TRBV7-3 to TRBJ2-1; D may be TRBD2 (6 bases). In germline, CDR1 is SGHTA, CDR2 FQGTGA. The CDR3 covers 15 residues. Trimming stripped 2 bases from V and 1 base from J, with 9 bases between. CDR3: CASSLVGGSYNEQFF. The CDR3 DNA sequence: TGTGCCAGCAGCTTAGTCGGGGGATCCTACAATGAGCAGTTCTTC.

This clone is a singleton in its sample. This chain links TRBV5-6 with TRBJ2-3, with 7 positions matching TRBD2. The germline V gene encodes CDR1 SGHDT and CDR2 YYEEEE. The CDR3 is made up of 13 amino acids. Trimming removed 7 bases from V and 2 bases from J; junction bases left unmatched: 4. This CDR3 is CASWEGITDTQYF. The CDR3 nucleotides are TGTGCCAGCTGGGAGGGAATCACAGATACGCAGTATTTT.

V and J are TRBV6-6 and TRBJ2-7, with a tentative D call TRBD1 (6 bases). Trimming removed 2 bases from V and 4 bases from J, with 15 bases in between. Germline values: CDR1 MNHNY, CDR2 SVGAGI (reference sequence). This CDR3 has 15 amino acids. The chain's CDR3 is CASSYKGEMEYEQYF. DNA of the CDR3: TGTGCCAGCAGTTACAAGGGGGAGATGGAGTACGAGCAGTACTTC.

The rearrangement uses TRBV13 and TRBJ2-1; TRBD2 agrees at 10 bases. Per the germline V gene, CDR1 is PRHDT and CDR2 is FYEKMQ (reference sequence). V was pared by 2 bases and J by 2 bases, with 3 bases of the junction left unmatched. CDR3 length: 16 amino acids. In nucleotides, the CDR3 is TGTGCCAGCAGCTTACGACTAGCGGGTACCTACAATGAGCAGTTCTTC. Protein sequence: CASSLRLAGTYNEQFF.

CDR3 sequence reads: CASSLLTQASGEETQYF. The CDR3 nucleotides are TGTGCCAGCAGTCTACTCACACAGGCGTCGGGGGAAGAGACCCAGTACTTC. V and J are TRBV28 and TRBJ2-5; a weak D match, TRBD2 (6 bases). Germline V gives CDR1 MDHEN, CDR2 SYDVKM. Trimming shortened V by 5 bases and J by 3 bases, and 22 bases separated the two germline ends. This CDR3 has 17 residues. Together with reference TRBV28 and TRBJ2-5, the CDR3 gives the full variable domain: DVKVTQSSRYLVKRTGEKVFLECVQDMDHENMFWYRQDPGLGLRLIYFSYDVKMKEKGDIPEGYSVSREKKERFSLILESASTNQTSMYLCASSLLTQASGEETQYFGPGTRLLVL.

The V and J genes are TRBV7-6 and TRBJ2-4, with a weak D call TRBD2 (6 bases). Trimming took off 1 base at V and 3 bases at J, with 16 bases between the two ends. The CDR3 runs to 17 residues. CDR1 SGHVS and CDR2 FNYEAQ come from the germline V gene. The CDR3: CASSLGAGTLGKNIQYF. In nucleotides, the CDR3 is TGTGCCAGCAGCTTAGGGGCCGGGACTCTCGGCAAAAACATTCAGTACTTC.

The chain links TRBV7-8 to TRBJ1-5; no reliable D call. Trimming stripped 5 bases from V and 0 bases from J, with 14 bases between. This CDR3 has 16 amino acids. Per the germline V gene, CDR1 is SGHVS and CDR2 is FQNEAQ. In DNA, the CDR3 is TGTGCCAGCAGCCTCCTTGGGCAACCTAGCAATCAGCCCCAGCATTTT. This codes for CASSLLGQPSNQPQHF.

This rearrangement joins TRBV11-1 to TRBJ1-1; 7 bases map to TRBD1. With 0 bases clipped from V and 3 bases from J, the junction kept 1 base outside the gene matches. The germline CDR1 and CDR2 sequences are SGHAT and FQDESV (reference sequence). The length of the CDR3 is 14 residues. The chain's CDR3 is CASSLAQGDTEAFF. CDR3 nucleotides: TGTGCCAGCAGCTTAGCGCAGGGGGACACTGAAGCTTTCTTT.